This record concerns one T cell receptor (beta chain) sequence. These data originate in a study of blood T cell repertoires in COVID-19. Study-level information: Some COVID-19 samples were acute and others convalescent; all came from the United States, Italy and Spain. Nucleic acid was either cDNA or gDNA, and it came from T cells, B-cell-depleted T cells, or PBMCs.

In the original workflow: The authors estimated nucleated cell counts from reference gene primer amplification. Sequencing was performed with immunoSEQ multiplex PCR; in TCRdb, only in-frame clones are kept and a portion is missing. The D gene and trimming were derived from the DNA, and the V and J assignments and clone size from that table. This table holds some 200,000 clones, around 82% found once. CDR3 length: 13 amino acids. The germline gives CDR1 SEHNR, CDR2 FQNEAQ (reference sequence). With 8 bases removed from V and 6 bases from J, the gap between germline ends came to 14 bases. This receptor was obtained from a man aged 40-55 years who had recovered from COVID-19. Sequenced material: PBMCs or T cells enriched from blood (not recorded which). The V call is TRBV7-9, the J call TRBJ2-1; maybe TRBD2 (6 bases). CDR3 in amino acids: CASGTVGGNEQFF. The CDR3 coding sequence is TGTGCCAGCGGGACTGTTGGGGGCAATGAGCAGTTCTTC.